This T cell receptor beta chain was sequenced for a study of T cell responses to AZD1222 COVID-19 vaccine. The overall study: Investigators merged groups given second doses at roughly 4 or roughly 12 weeks.

Assay: immunoSEQ multiplex PCR; the TCRdb copy retains only in-frame clones and omits some. This table has around 100,000 clones, 70% to 90% appearing once. In germline, CDR1 is MNHEY, CDR2 SMNVEV (reference sequence). The V gene lost 5 bases and the J gene lost 3 bases, with 16 bases spanning the gap. This CDR3 is 15 amino acids long. On this clone itself: Its antigen is currently unknown.

Whole-study results and caveats: Most donors were white British, females outnumbered males, and clonal diversity was possibly underestimated.

The receptor's source is an adult in good health. The chain uses TRBV27 and TRBJ1-1; the D gene is possibly TRBD1 (5 bases). The source material was peripheral blood, sampled on day 0 of AZD1222 vaccination. Written as DNA, the CDR3 is TGTGCCAGCAGTCCAACCAGGGTTAAGGACACTGAAGCTTTCTTT. Its protein is CASSPTRVKDTEAFF.